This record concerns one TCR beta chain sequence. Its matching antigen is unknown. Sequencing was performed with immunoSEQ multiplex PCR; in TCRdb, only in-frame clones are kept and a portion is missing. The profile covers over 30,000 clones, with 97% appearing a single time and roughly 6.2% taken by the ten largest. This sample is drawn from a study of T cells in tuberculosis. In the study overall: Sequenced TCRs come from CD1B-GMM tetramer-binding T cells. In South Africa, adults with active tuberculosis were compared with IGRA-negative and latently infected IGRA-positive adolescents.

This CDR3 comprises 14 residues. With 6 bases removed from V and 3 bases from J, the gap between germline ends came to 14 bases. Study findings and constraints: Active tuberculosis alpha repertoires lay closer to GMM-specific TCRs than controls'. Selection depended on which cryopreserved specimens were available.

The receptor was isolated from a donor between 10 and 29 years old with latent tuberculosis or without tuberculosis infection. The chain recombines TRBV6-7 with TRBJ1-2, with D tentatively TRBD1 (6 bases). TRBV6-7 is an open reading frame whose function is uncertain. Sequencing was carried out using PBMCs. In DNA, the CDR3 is TGTGCCAGCAGCCCGGGGAGGGGGGACTATGGCTACACCTTC. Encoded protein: CASSPGRGDYGYTF.